These 26 T cell receptor beta chains share one sample of origin, sequenced in a study of T cell clusters in autoimmune cytopenias. TRB was amplified by touch-down multiplex PCR, primer pools A and B combined. With the multiplex PCR reads reprocessed, TCRdb shows one record per CDR3 protein and no DNA. The sample totals about 1,900 distinct CDR3 sequences. TRB amplification used roughly 250 ng of peripheral blood genomic DNA. Sequencing was performed on peripheral blood. The receptors here all came from a human donor with an autoimmune cytopenia or autoimmune hepatitis (not recorded which).

V gene TRBV20-1 combines with J gene TRBJ2-7; TCRdb calls TRBD1, which cannot be checked without DNA. The CDR3 is made up of 16 amino acids. From germline, CDR1 is DFQATT and CDR2 SNEGSKA (reference sequence). CDR3 protein: CSATNPTGTVSYEQYF.

In terms of frequency, this clonotype is medium-sized. V and J are TRBV27 and TRBJ1-2. Germline loops: CDR1 MNHEY, CDR2 SMNVEV (reference sequence). The CDR3 has 13 residues. CDR3 region: CASRGGENYGYTF.

Measured by frequency, this clonotype is medium-sized. The chain couples TRBV6-6 to TRBJ2-3. Germline V gene lookup returns CDR1 MNHNY and CDR2 SVGAGI (reference sequence). The CDR3 runs 12 residues. The CDR3 sequence: CASKFGSDTQYF.

This clonotype is called medium-sized based on its frequency. The chain carries TRBV27 and TRBJ1-5. CDR3 length equals 13 residues. In germline, CDR1 is MNHEY, CDR2 SMNVEV (reference sequence). CDR3 sequence reads: CASSLNTDQPQHF.

According to its frequency, this clonotype is medium-sized. CDR3 protein: CASSLGGFSYNEQFF. The gene calls are TRBV13 and TRBJ2-1. The CDR3 consists of 15 residues. Per germline, CDR1 PRHDT and CDR2 FYEKMQ (reference sequence).

This clonotype is medium-sized (0.01 to 0.1%) by frequency. The chain uses TRBV12-3 or TRBV12-4 and TRBJ1-5; TCRdb selects TRBD1, and the lack of DNA leaves this call unchecked. The CDR3 runs 16 residues. The CDR3 protein is CASSLGQGYSNQPQHF.

By frequency, this clonotype is medium-sized. The chain uses TRBV6-5 and TRBJ2-7. The CDR3 totals 13 residues. Germline CDR1 MNHEY, CDR2 SVGAGI. The CDR3 here is CASSYPGRREQYF.

Its frequency marks this clonotype as medium-sized. V and J are TRBV6-1 and TRBJ1-5. Germline CDR1 and CDR2: MNHNS and SASEGT. This CDR3 comprises 13 residues. The CDR3 sequence: CASSREQSRPQHF.

CDR3 loop: CASSEVGEEQPQHF. The chain carries TRBV2 and TRBJ1-5; TCRdb returns TRBD1, unconfirmable since there is no DNA. Per germline, CDR1 SNHLY and CDR2 FYNNEI. There are 14 residues in the CDR3.

The chain recombines TRBV20-1 with TRBJ1-1; without DNA, the TCRdb call of TRBD1 cannot be checked. Germline CDR1 reads DFQATT; CDR2 reads SNEGSKA (reference sequence). The CDR3 runs 14 residues. This CDR3 reads CSARTWGADTEAFF.

This chain uses TRBV14 with TRBJ2-5; the D call from TCRdb, TRBD1, cannot be confirmed without DNA. The CDR3 totals 14 residues. Germline CDR1 is SGHDN and CDR2 is FVKESK. The CDR3 sequence is CASSQSRGVGTQYF.

The chain is built from TRBV20-1 and TRBJ1-2; there is no DNA to check the TCRdb D call of TRBD1. Germline V gene sequence: CDR1 DFQATT, CDR2 SNEGSKA (reference sequence). The CDR3 is 13 residues long. The CDR3 protein is CSARQGAKWDYTF.

By frequency, this clonotype is medium-sized. This chain joins TRBV12-3 or TRBV12-4 and TRBJ2-5; the D gene TCRdb calls, TRBD2, cannot be checked with no DNA. The CDR3 consists of 17 residues. The chain's CDR3 is CASSLPPGHRERETQYF.

According to its frequency, this clonotype is medium-sized. The chain combines TRBV6-1 with TRBJ2-2. The CDR3 consists of 16 residues. Per the germline V gene, CDR1 is MNHNS and CDR2 is SASEGT. The CDR3 sequence is CASRPEGTVSAGELFF.

The chain joins TRBV5-6 to TRBJ2-3; lacking DNA, the TRBD2 call made by TCRdb goes unchecked. The CDR3 spans 15 residues. Germline V CDR1 and CDR2: SGHDT, YYEEEE. This CDR3 is CDSSPSGGEADTQYF.

CDR3 sequence reads: CASSPGGETQYF. The chain recombines TRBV5-1 with TRBJ2-5; the D gene TCRdb calls, TRBD1, cannot be checked with no DNA. The CDR3 has 12 residues. Per germline, CDR1 SGHRS and CDR2 YFSETQ.

The chain combines TRBV20-1 with TRBJ1-5. The germline CDR1 and CDR2 sequences are DFQATT and SNEGSKA (reference sequence). The CDR3 loop spans 14 amino acids. CDR3 loop: CSVPAKKILEPQHF.

Measured by frequency, this clonotype is medium-sized. The chain recombines TRBV6-1 with TRBJ1-1. The CDR3 has 14 residues. In germline, CDR1 is MNHNS, CDR2 SASEGT. CDR3 sequence: CASTAVRGNTEAFF.

V usage is TRBV7-3 and J usage is TRBJ2-2. Per germline, CDR1 SGHTA and CDR2 FQGTGA. This CDR3 is built from 14 residues. The CDR3 spells CASSLDGLGGELFF.

This clonotype is called medium-sized based on its frequency. The chain employs TRBV15 and TRBJ2-1; TCRdb proposes TRBD1, but this gene call is untestable without DNA. The CDR3 runs 14 residues. Looked up from germline, CDR1 is LNHNV and CDR2 is YYDKDF (reference sequence). The CDR3 spells CATSTGPTYNEQFF.

This chain's CDR3 is CASSLPGQITPQHF. The chain couples TRBV18 to TRBJ1-5; checking the TCRdb D call of TRBD1 is not possible without DNA. CDR1 is KGHSH and CDR2 is LQKENI in the germline V gene. The CDR3 is 14 amino acids. Full variable domain (missing parts from reference TRBV18 and TRBJ1-5): NAGVMQNPRHLVRRRGQEARLRCSPMKGHSHVYWYRQLPEEGLKFMVYLQKENIIDESGMPKERFSAEFPKEGPSILRIQQVVRGDSAAYFCASSLPGQITPQHFGDGTRLSIL.

Here the CDR3 reads CASSASDSNQPQHF. J is TRBJ1-5 and V is TRBV10-2. Germline V CDR1 and CDR2: WSHSY, SAAADI. The CDR3 runs to 14 residues.

The chain uses TRBV4-1 and TRBJ1-2. The CDR3 is made up of 16 amino acids. The germline CDR1 and CDR2 sequences are MGHRA and YSYEKL. CDR3 amino acids: CASSQVIQAAFHGYTF.

According to its frequency, this clonotype is medium-sized. This chain connects TRBV5-4 to TRBJ1-2; the TCRdb D gene call, TRBD1, has no DNA to confirm it. Germline-derived CDR1 and CDR2 are SGHNT and YYREEE (reference sequence). The CDR3 loop spans 17 amino acids. CDR3 loop: CASSFGTGGAEGYGYTF.

This chain connects TRBV18 to TRBJ1-1; TCRdb's assignment of TRBD1 cannot be checked, as there is no DNA. The germline V gene has CDR1 KGHSH and CDR2 LQKENI. This CDR3 contains 15 residues. CDR3 sequence reads: CASSPPRAAGARAFF.

By frequency, this clonotype registers medium-sized. The CDR3 sequence is CASTSGGVDTGELFF. The J gene is TRBJ2-2, the V gene TRBV6-1; with no DNA, the TCRdb D assignment of TRBD2 cannot be verified. This CDR3 comprises 15 residues. Germline loops: CDR1 MNHNS, CDR2 SASEGT.